The 5 T cell receptor beta chains below were found in one sample sequenced in a study of T cell repertoires in ileal Crohn's disease. The method was immunoSEQ multiplex PCR; TCRdb's version includes in-frame clones alone and lacks a portion of them. Of 10,000 to 15,000 clones listed, roughly four fifths are singletons. Specimen: ileal tissue. The source of these receptors is an adult with Crohn's disease.

The rearrangement joins TRBV6-6 to TRBJ2-7; 7 nucleotides line up with TRBD1. With 3 bases clipped from V and 1 base from J, the junction kept 6 bases outside the gene matches. Germline V gives CDR1 MNHNY, CDR2 SVGAGI (reference sequence). The length of the CDR3 is 15 residues. The CDR3 loop reads CASSYPGQKSYEQYF. The CDR3 region has the DNA TGTGCCAGCAGTTATCCGGGACAGAAATCCTACGAGCAGTACTTC.

This clone was observed a handful of times. CDR3 sequence reads: CASSSVGGYTF. The CDR3 DNA reads TGTGCCAGCAGTTCGGTCGGGGGCTACACCTTC. This chain links TRBV28 with TRBJ1-2; D not certain. The V end was cut by 4 bases, the J end by 8 bases, with 8 bases between. The germline gives CDR1 MDHEN, CDR2 SYDVKM. The CDR3 length is 11 residues.

The genes are TRBV7-2 and TRBJ1-2; TRBD1 aligns across 7 bases. The CDR3 has 14 amino acids. Looked up from germline, CDR1 is SGHTA and CDR2 is FQGNSA. The J segment lost 4 bases and the V segment lost 4 bases, leaving 6 bases of the junction unmatched. The CDR3 loop reads CASSSDRVGYGYTF. In DNA form, the CDR3 reads TGTGCCAGCAGCTCCGACAGGGTTGGCTATGGCTACACCTTC. Full variable domain (outside the CDR3, taken from reference TRBV7-2 and TRBJ1-2): GAGVSQSPSNKVTEKGKDVELRCDPISGHTALYWYRQSLGQGLEFLIYFQGNSAPDKSGLPSDRFSAERTGGSVSTLTIQRTQQEDSAVYLCASSSDRVGYGYTFGSGTRLTVV.

The rearrangement joins TRBV11-2 to TRBJ2-6, with TRBD1 identical over 9 bases. In germline, CDR1 is SGHAT, CDR2 FQNNGV. Trimming at V came to 1 base and at J to 4 bases, leaving 11 bases not matched to a gene. This CDR3 has 19 residues. CDR3 region: CASSLGTGVSVSGANVLTF. The CDR3 DNA reads TGTGCCAGCAGCTTAGGGACAGGGGTCTCAGTCTCCGGGGCCAACGTCCTGACTTTC.

This clone has a handful of counts. The V call is TRBV29-1, the J call TRBJ1-2; D might be TRBD1 (5 bases). Between the trimmed V and J ends, which lost 1 base and 3 bases, there was a span of 12 bases. The CDR3 covers 14 residues. The germline CDR1 and CDR2 sequences are SQVTM and ANQGSEA. CDR3 residues: CSVEVGGAHYGYTF. The CDR3 DNA follows: TGCAGCGTTGAAGTAGGAGGGGCTCACTATGGCTACACCTTC.